The source of this TCR beta chain is a study of blood T cells in healthy people across ages. J lost 2 bases, V lost 4 bases, and 5 bases had no gene match. This CDR3 comprises 14 residues. Germline CDR1 GTSNPN, CDR2 SVGIG (reference sequence). Sample-barcoded 5' priming and a J-beta primer mix drove a second PCR of 7 to 11 cycles. Each cDNA molecule received a tag from a template-switch adaptor that had 12 random nucleotides. Using its own MiXCR run on the 5' RACE reads, TCRdb lists one record per CDR3 protein. The table includes some 710,000 distinct CDR3 sequences, less than 60% detected once. This clonotype was recorded once. The individuals who served as donors were healthy Caucasians living in Russia, aged roughly 6 to 90. Each donor supplied approximately 10 milliliters of peripheral blood.

The sequence was collected from an older man in good health. The chain joins TRBV30 to TRBJ2-7; 10 nucleotides line up with TRBD2. Sequenced sample: blood. The chain's CDR3 is CAWTSGRDPYEQYF. CDR3 DNA: TGTGCCTGGACTAGCGGGAGAGACCCCTACGAGCAGTACTTC.